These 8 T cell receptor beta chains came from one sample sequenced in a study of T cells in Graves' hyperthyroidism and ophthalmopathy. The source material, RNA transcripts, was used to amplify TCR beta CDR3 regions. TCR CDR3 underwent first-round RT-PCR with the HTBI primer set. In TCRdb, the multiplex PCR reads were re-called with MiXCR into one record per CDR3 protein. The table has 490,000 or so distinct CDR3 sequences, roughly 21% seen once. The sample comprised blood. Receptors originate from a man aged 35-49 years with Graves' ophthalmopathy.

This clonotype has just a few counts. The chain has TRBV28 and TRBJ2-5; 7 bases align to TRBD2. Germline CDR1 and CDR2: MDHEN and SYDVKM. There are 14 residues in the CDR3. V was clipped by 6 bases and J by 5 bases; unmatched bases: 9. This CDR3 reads CASSRGVGGETQYF. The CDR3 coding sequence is TGTGCCAGCAGCCGGGGGGTCGGGGGGGAGACCCAGTACTTC.

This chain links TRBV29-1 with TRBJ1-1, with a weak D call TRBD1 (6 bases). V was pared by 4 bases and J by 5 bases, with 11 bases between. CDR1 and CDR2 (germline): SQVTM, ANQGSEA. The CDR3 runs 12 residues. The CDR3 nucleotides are TGCAGCGTTGTGGAGGGGGGGACTGAAGCTTTCTTT. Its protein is CSVVEGGTEAFF.

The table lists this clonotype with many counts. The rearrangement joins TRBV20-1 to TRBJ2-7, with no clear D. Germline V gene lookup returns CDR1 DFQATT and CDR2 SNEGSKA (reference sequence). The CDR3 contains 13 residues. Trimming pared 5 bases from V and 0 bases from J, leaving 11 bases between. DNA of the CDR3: TGCAGTGCTCCTCCGAGAGACTCCTACGAGCAGTACTTC. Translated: CSAPPRDSYEQYF.

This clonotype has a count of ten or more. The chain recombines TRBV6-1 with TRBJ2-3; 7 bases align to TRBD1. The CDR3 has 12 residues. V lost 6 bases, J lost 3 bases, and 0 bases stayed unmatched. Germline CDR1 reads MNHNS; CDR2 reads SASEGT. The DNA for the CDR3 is TGTGCCAGCAGGACAGGGACAGATACGCAGTATTTT. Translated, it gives CASRTGTDTQYF.

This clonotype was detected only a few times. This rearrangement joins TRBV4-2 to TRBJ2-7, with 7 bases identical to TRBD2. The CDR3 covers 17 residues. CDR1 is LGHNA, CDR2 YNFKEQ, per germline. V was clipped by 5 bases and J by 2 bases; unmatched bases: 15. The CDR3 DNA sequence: TGTGCCAGCAGCAGCCCGTCACTAGCGCTAGACCCCTACGAGCAGTACTTC. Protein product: CASSSPSLALDPYEQYF.

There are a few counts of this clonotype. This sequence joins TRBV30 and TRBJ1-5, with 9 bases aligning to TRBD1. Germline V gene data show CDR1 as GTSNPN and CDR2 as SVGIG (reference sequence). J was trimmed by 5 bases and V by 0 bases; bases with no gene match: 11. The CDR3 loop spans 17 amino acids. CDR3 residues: CAWSVRLGTGRDQPQHF. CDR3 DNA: TGTGCCTGGAGTGTACGGCTGGGGACAGGGAGGGATCAGCCCCAGCATTTT.

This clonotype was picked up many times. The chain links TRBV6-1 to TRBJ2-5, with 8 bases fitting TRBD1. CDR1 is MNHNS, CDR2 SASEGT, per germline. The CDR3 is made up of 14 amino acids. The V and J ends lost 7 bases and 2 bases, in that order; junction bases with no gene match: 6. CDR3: CASTGTGGQETQYF. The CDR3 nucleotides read TGTGCCAGCACCGGGACAGGCGGGCAAGAGACCCAGTACTTC.

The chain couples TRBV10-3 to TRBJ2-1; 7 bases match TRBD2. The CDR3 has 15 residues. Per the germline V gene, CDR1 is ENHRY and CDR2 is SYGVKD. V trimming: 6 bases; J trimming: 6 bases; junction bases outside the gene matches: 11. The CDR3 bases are TGTGCCATCAGGGACGTGGGGAGGGGAAGCAATGAGCAGTTCTTC. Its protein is CAIRDVGRGSNEQFF.